This TCR beta chain was found in a study of cytomegalovirus exposure and HLA in healthy donors (dated by TCRdb to about 2017). At the level of the whole study: An earlier analysis of roughly 500 of the donors reported around 280 Gb of sequence data and around 120 million unique TCR beta sequences obtained from roughly 170 million T cells. About 300 gigabases of sequencing data and 80 million or so unique TCR sequences were included in an early release covering roughly 600 HLA-typed donors. Of the roughly 400 genotyped donors, roughly 76% were placed in the genetic ancestry cluster associated with self-reported Caucasian donors. The study aimed to test whether signatures of past pathogen exposure could be identified by cataloging public T cell receptors. The study profiled the T cell repertoires of 500 to 800 subjects by immunosequencing and related them to cytomegalovirus serostatus. Besides the first cohort of roughly 640 subjects, a separate validation cohort made up of 95 to 150 different subjects was used. High-throughput TCR immunosequencing, statistical association of individual TCRs with disease status, and machine learning were combined to predict cytomegalovirus infection status. In a later analysis, previously published TCR beta repertoires from 666 donors were re-analyzed and high-resolution HLA genotyping was added so that TCR occurrence patterns could be studied. The later analysis used no new phenotypic data to find candidate immune exposures, relying instead on TCR beta sequences and their occurrence across donors. An earlier analysis of 587 of the donors used high-throughput TCR beta sequencing to judge whether each TCR beta V gene segment behaved as functional or pseudogenic. Donor age, sex, ethnicity and CMV serostatus were collected together with the repertoire data. A later genetic analysis used genome-wide SNP genotypes for about three fifths of the 666 donors, treating that subset as a discovery cohort. Every discovery cohort repertoire had been produced on one sequencing platform. Both class I and class II loci were covered by HLA typing, at four-digit resolution. Typing coverage differed by locus: A, B, C, DRB1 and DQB1 were typed in about 620-630 donors, DQA1 in about 550, DPA1 in 600 to 610, and DPB1 in 450 to 490. Several DR-DQ haplotypes were treated as single units for association and clustering because of strong linkage in the cohort. Among some 400 genotyped donors of the cohort, an average of approximately 240,000 unique TCR beta nucleotide sequences was sequenced per donor, of which roughly 17% were non-productive.

Results and caveats for the whole study, not just this receptor: Only TCR beta chains were sequenced in this cohort, and the absence of alpha or paired-chain data limited detectable features. According to a later analysis, TCR association rates differed among HLA loci, with DRB1 alleles showing the most associated TCRs and HLA-C alleles showing the fewest. A later analysis associated roughly 17,000 TCR beta sequences with specific HLA alleles at a false discovery rate of 0.05. Compared with equally common non-associated chains, HLA-associated TCR beta chains in a later analysis were more clonally expanded and had lower generation probabilities. A cluster of highly shared sequence variants was judged likely to be a technical artifact of the sequencing pipeline. The authors suggested that the approach could potentially be extended to other disease states and immunological phenotypes. Cytomegalovirus status was reported to be diagnosed by the classifier with high specificity and sensitivity in both the original and validation cohorts. In a later analysis, most CMV-associated TCR beta chains were found to appear HLA-restricted, with HLA associations seemingly driven largely by CMV exposure. Because the 87-base-pair reads could not distinguish some IMGT-functional V segments, including TRBV6-2 and TRBV6-3, those segments were excluded. Because HLA typing was missing for some donors at each locus, association tests included only the typed subset. In a later genetic analysis, a missense DCLRE1C variant was associated with V-gene and J-gene trimming of TCR beta chains, and the association was replicated in an independent cohort. Broadly in line with IMGT annotations, most TCR beta V segments showed up in productive rearrangements about 87% or about 30% of the time in an earlier analysis of a few hundred of the donors. Over 15 rarely observed V segments, including chromosome 9 orphons, were excluded from the earlier analysis of approximately 600 of the donors because counts were too low. Several of the top co-occurrence clusters appeared to be linked to parvovirus B19, influenza, CMV and Epstein-Barr virus, according to a later analysis. The study listed approximately 150 TCR beta chains as associated with cytomegalovirus. When HLA alleles, especially DR and DQ, strongly co-occurred, TCR associations were difficult to assign to individual alleles. Sequencing depth was assumed to be roughly uniform across donors in the presence/absence analyses, though that assumption may not hold. A further reported finding was that TCR beta sequences accurately predicted the HLA-A and HLA-B alleles for most subjects in the first cohort. Correlated functional status among segregating V segments might reflect linkage disequilibrium, but an unknown experimental factor could not be ruled out. Immune exposure information for the cohort was limited to CMV serostatus. A few of the identified cytomegalovirus-associated TCR beta chains were confirmed in vitro to be specific for cytomegalovirus antigens. Most TCR sequences were observed very rarely across donors, whereas some public TCRs were present in many individuals. According to a later genetic analysis, donors in an Asian-associated ancestry cluster had fewer N-insertions in productive TCRs than the roughly 670-donor mean.

In total, around 600 healthy bone marrow donors made up the cohort. At the time of sampling, every cohort member was nominally healthy, though immune exposures that went unrecorded were likely present. The donor tested CMV seropositive and was one of the 289 seropositive cohort members. A peripheral blood sample was provided by each donor, and peripheral blood mononuclear cells were used for TCR beta sequencing. Genomic DNA extraction from the blood cell samples was performed with the Qiagen DNeasy Blood Extraction Kit. Libraries were built with the immunoSEQ multiplex PCR assay. The multiplex PCR relied on a mix of 60 forward primers for TCR Vbeta segments and 13 reverse primers for TCR Jbeta segments. The CDR3 region of rearranged TCR beta genes was amplified from genomic DNA by a multiplex PCR assay. Amplified TCR beta libraries were sequenced as 87-base-pair reads on the Illumina HiSeq System. The original methods were these. In a later analysis, roughly 80 million unique TCR beta chains were counted across the approximately 620 repertoires, and approximately 11 million of these chains were shared by at least two donors. Raw reads were error-corrected and collapsed into unique sequences by a nearest-neighbor algorithm in which closely related sequences were merged to remove PCR and sequencing errors. Alignment of CDR3 sequences to IMGT reference sequences was used to assign V, D and J gene segments. For a sequence to be retained, at least a six-nucleotide match to both a V gene segment and a J gene segment was required. Rearrangements were called productive when the CDR3 lacked stop codons and stayed in frame with V and J; all others were non-productive. CDR3 was defined according to IMGT convention as the region running from the second conserved V-encoded cysteine to the conserved J-encoded phenylalanine. Sequences without an unambiguous match to a single V gene segment were excluded from the earlier analysis of a few hundred of the donors. In an earlier analysis of several hundred of the donors, a V segment was called functional when productive rearrangements were above 56.7%, and segregating when the standard deviation between donors exceeded 5%. To diagnose cytomegalovirus status from the catalog of TCR beta chain sequences, a statistical classification framework was built. A later analysis assigned V and J genes by comparing TCR nucleotide sequences with IMGT/GENE-DB human TR gene sequences. Using the TCRdist pipeline, a later analysis assigned CDR3 sequences along with most-parsimonious VDJ recombination scenarios. In a later analysis, each TCR beta chain was defined by its CDR3 amino acid sequence together with its V-gene family, and reads lacking a unique V-gene family were excluded. A later analysis removed 450 to 600 highly shared, low-generation-probability nucleotide sequences to deal with suspected cross-contamination and a sequencing artifact. For each public chain, a later analysis derived a clonal expansion index from normalized ranks of inferred template counts within each repertoire. A later analysis computed generation probabilities with a VDJ recombination model fitted to out-of-frame rearrangements, and checked the results against IGoR. A later analysis scored TCR-TCR, TCR-HLA and TCR-CMV co-occurrence with hypergeometric tests, applying a repertoire-size bias correction to TCR pairs. False discovery rates were estimated in a later analysis by permuting HLA or CMV assignments 20 times. In a later analysis, co-occurring TCRs were grouped with DBSCAN, and TCRdist sequence similarity was added when clustering was performed within HLA-allele-positive subsets. Co-occurrence clustering excluded repertoires with fewer than 30,000 or more than 120,000 public chains, plus five with anomalous nucleotide sharing. In TCRdb, the immuneACCESS table is reduced to in-frame sequences with V and J assigned. These tables do not hold every clone; where another copy was compared, an unresolved V gene accounts for under half, and the others remain unexplained. The DNA was the basis for D and trimming; V, J and clone size are from that table. The sample yields about 150,000 clones; roughly 80% were counted once. Of the sample, 4% to 4.5% is held by the ten largest clones.

About this clone: This receptor's antigen is unknown. Base qualities are not provided; no much larger clone lies one nucleotide away.

The CDR3, from cysteine to phenylalanine, totals 13 residues. Only the CDR3 DNA is retained, 39 bases long and in frame from the first base. The V and J ends are trimmed by 4 bases and 5 bases, leaving 11 bases between them. From a lookup of the germline V gene (reference sequence), CDR1 and CDR2 are MNHEY and SMNVEV. This sequence was found in a woman between 40 and 50 years old in good health and CMV-seropositive. The sample consisted of PBMCs. The receptor chain draws on TRBV27 and TRBJ1-1, and TRBD1 may be the D gene, going by 6 matching bases. The sequence in DNA is TGTGCCAGCAGTTCACAGGGAGAGACTGAAGCTTTCTTT. It encodes CASSSQGETEAFF.